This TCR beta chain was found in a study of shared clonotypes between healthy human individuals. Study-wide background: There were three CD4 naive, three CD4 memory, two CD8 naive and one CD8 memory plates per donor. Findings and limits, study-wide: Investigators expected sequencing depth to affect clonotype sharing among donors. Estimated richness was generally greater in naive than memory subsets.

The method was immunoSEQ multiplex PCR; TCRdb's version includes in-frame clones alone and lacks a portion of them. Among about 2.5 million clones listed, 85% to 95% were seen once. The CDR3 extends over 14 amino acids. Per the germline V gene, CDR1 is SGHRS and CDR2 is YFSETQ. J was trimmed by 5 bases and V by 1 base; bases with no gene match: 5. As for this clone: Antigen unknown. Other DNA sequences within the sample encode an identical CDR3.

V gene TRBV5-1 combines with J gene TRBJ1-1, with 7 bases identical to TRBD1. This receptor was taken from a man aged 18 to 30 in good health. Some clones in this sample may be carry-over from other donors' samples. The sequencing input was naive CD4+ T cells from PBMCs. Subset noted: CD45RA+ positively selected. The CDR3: CASSLSGGGTEAFF. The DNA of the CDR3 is TGCGCCAGCAGCTTGTCAGGGGGAGGGACTGAAGCTTTCTTT.